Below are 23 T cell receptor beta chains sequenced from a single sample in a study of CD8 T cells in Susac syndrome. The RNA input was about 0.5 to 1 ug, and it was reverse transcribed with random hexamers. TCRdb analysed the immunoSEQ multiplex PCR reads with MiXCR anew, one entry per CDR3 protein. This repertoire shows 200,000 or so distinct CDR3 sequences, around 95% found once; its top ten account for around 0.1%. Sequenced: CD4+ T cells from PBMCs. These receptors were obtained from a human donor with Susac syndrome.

The CDR3 DNA follows: TGTGCCAGTAGACCACAGCTGAACACTGAAGCTTTCTTT. This sequence encodes CASRPQLNTEAFF. This chain links TRBV19 with TRBJ1-1, with D hard to call. Trimming removed 6 bases at V and 0 bases at J, with 8 bases between. The CDR3 runs to 13 residues. In germline, CDR1 is LNHDA, CDR2 SQIVND (reference sequence). The full variable domain, rest sourced from reference TRBV19 and TRBJ1-1, is DGGITQSPKYLFRKEGQNVTLSCEQNLNHDAMYWYRQDPGQGLRLIYYSQIVNDFQKGDIAEGYSVSREKKESFPLTVTSAQKNPTAFYLCASRPQLNTEAFFGQGTRLTVV.

CDR3 bases: TGTGCCAGCAGCGACTTTTATCCTATCAATGAGCAGTTCTTC. Translated: CASSDFYPINEQFF. The chain recombines TRBV3-1 with TRBJ2-1; D uncertain. CDR3 length equals 14 residues. CDR1 and CDR2 from the germline V gene are LGHDT and YNNKEL (reference sequence). The V end lost 5 bases, the J end lost 6 bases, and 14 bases lay between the germline ends.

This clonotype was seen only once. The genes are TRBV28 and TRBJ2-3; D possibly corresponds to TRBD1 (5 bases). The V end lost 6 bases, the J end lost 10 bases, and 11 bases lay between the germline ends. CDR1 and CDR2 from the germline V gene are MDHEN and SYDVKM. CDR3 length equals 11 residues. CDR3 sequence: CASSLTAPQYF. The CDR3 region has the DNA TGTGCCAGCAGCCTGACAGCCCCGCAGTATTTT.

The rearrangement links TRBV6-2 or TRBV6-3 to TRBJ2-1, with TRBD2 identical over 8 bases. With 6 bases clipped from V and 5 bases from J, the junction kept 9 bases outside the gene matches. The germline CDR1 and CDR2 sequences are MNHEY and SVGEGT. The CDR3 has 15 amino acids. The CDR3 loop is CASRGGLAENNEQFF. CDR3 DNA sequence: TGTGCCAGCAGAGGTGGACTAGCAGAAAACAATGAGCAGTTCTTC.

Here the CDR3 DNA reads TGTGCCAGCCAAACCGGGCAGGGCACTGAAGCTTTCTTT. This gives the protein CASQTGQGTEAFF. V and J are TRBV7-9 and TRBJ1-1; the D gene is possibly TRBD1 (5 bases). The V gene's germline CDR1 is SEHNR and CDR2 FQNEAQ (reference sequence). The V gene lost 8 bases and the J gene lost 4 bases, with 14 bases spanning the gap. The CDR3 is 13 residues long.

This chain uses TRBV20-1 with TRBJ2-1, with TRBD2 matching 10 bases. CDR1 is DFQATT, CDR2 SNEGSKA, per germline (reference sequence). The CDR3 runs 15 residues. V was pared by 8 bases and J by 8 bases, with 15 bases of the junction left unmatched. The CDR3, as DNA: TGCAGTTTAGCCCCTCCCAGCGGGGGGGAATATGAGCAGTTCTTC. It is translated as CSLAPPSGGEYEQFF.

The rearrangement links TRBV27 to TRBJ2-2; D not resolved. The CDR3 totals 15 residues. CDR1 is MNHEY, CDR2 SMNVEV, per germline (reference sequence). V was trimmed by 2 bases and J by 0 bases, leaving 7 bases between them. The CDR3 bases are TGTGCCAGCAGTTTACAGATACCGAACACCGGGGAGCTGTTTTTT. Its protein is CASSLQIPNTGELFF.

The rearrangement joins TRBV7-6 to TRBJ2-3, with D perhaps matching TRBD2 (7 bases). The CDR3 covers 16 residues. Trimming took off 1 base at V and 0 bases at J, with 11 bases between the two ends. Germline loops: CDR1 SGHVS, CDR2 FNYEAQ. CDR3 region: CASSLGAGASTDTQYF. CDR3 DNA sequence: TGTGCCAGCAGCTTAGGGGCGGGGGCTAGCACAGATACGCAGTATTTT.

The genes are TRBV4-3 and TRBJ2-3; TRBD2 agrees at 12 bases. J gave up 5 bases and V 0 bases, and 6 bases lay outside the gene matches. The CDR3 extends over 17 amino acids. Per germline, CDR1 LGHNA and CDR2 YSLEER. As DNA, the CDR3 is TGCGCCAGCAGCCAAGATTGGACTAGCGGGGATAGAGATACGCAGTATTTT. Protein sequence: CASSQDWTSGDRDTQYF.

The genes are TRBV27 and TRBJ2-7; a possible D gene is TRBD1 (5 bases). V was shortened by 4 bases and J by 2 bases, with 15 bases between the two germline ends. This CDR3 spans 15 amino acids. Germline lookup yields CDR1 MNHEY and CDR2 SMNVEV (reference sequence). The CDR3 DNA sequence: TGTGCCAGCAGTTCCGTCGAAGCAGGGACCTACGAGCAGTACTTC. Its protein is CASSSVEAGTYEQYF.

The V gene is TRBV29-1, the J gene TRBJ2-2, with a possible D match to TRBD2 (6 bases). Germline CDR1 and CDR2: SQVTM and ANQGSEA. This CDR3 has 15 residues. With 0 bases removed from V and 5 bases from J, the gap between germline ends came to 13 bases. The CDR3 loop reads CSVEDVGAGTGELFF. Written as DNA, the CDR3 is TGCAGCGTTGAAGATGTCGGCGCGGGGACCGGGGAGCTGTTTTTT.

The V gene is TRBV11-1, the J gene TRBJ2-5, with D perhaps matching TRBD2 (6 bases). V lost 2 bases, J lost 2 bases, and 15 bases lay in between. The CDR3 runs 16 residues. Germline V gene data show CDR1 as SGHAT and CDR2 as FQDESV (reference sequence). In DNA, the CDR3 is TGTGCCAGCAGCTTAAGCTTCCTCGGGGGACAAGAGACCCAGTACTTC. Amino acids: CASSLSFLGGQETQYF.

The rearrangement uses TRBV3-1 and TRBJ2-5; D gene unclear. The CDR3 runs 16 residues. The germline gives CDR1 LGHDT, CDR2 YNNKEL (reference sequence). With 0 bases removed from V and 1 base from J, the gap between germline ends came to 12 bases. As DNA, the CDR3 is TGTGCCAGCAGCCAAGACTCGCTTACCGCCCAAGAGACCCAGTACTTC. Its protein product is CASSQDSLTAQETQYF.

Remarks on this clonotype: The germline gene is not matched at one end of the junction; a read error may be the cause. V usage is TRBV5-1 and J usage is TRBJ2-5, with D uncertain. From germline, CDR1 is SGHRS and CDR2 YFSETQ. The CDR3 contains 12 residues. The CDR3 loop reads CASSLAMETQYF. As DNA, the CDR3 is TGTGCCAGCAGCTTGGCTATGGAGACCCAGTACTTC. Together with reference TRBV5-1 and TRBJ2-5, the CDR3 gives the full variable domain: KAGVTQTPRYLIKTRGQQVTLSCSPISGHRSVSWYQQTPGQGLQFLFEYFSETQRNKGNFPGRFSGRQFSNSRSEMNVSTLELGDSALYLCASSLAMETQYFGPGTRLLVL.

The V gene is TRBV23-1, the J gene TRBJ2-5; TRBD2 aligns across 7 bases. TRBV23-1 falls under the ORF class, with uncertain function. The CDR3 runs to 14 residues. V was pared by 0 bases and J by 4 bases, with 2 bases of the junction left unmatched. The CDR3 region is CASSQSTGGETQYF. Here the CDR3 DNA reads TGCGCCAGCAGTCAATCGACGGGGGGAGAGACCCAGTACTTC.

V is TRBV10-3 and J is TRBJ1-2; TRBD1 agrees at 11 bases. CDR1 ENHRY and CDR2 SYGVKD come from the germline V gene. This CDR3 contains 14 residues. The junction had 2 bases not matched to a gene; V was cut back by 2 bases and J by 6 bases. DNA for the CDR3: TGTGCCATCAGTGAGGGACAGGGGGCAGATGGCTACACCTTC. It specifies CAISEGQGADGYTF.

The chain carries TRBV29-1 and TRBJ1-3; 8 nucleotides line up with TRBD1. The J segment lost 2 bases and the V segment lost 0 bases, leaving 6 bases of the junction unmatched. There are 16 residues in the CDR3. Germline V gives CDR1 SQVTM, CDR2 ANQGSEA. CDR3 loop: CSVEDLRTGTGNTIYF. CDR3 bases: TGCAGCGTTGAAGATCTTAGGACAGGGACTGGAAACACCATATATTTT.

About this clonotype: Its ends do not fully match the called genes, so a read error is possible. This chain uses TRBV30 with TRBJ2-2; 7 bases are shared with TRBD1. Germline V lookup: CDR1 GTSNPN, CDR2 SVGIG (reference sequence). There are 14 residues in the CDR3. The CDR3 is CAWIEGANTGELFF. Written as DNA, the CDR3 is TGTGCCTGGATCGAGGGGGCGAATACCGGGGAGCTGTTTTTT.

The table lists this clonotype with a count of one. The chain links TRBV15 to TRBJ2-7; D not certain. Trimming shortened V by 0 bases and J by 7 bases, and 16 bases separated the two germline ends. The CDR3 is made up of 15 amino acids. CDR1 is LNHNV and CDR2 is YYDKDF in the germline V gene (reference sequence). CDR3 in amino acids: CATSRDLTAEVEQYF. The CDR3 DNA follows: TGTGCCACCAGCAGAGATTTAACGGCTGAAGTTGAGCAGTACTTC. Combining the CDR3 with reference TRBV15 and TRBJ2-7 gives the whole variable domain DAMVIQNPRYQVTQFGKPVTLSCSQTLNHNVMYWYQQKSSQAPKLLFHYYDKDFNNEADTPDNFQSRRPNTSFCFLDIRSPGLGDTAMYLCATSRDLTAEVEQYFGPGTRLTVT.

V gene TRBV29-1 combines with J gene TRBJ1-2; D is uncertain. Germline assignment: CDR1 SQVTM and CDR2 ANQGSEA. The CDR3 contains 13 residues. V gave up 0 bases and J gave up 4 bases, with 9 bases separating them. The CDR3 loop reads CSVEDWRSYGYTF. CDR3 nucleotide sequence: TGCAGCGTTGAAGATTGGCGGAGCTATGGCTACACCTTC.

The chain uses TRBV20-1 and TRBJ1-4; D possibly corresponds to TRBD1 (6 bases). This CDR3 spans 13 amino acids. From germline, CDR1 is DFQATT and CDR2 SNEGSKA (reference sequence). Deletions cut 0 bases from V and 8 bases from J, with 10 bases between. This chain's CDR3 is CSAREGGVEKLFF. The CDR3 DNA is TGCAGTGCTAGAGAAGGGGGGGTCGAAAAACTGTTTTTT.

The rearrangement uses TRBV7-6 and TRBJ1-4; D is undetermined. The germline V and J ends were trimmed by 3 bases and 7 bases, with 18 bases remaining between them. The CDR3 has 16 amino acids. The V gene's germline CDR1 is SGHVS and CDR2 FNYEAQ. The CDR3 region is CASSLARPRRSEKLFF. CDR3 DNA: TGTGCCAGCAGCTTGGCCAGACCACGTAGAAGTGAAAAACTGTTTTTT.

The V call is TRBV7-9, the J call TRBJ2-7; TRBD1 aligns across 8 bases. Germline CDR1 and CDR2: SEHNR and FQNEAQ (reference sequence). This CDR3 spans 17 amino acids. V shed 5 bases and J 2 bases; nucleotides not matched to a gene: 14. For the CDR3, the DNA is TGTGCCAGCAGCAGCTTTAACCCCGGGACAGGAGCCTACGAGCAGTACTTC. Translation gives CASSSFNPGTGAYEQYF.